This T cell receptor (beta chain) was documented in a study of T cell responses to AZD1222 COVID-19 vaccine. Germline CDR1 SNHLY, CDR2 FYNNEI. V dropped 4 bases and J dropped 9 bases, with 10 bases sitting between them. The CDR3 contains 12 residues. Clones were read by immunoSEQ multiplex PCR, and TCRdb kept only the in-frame ones, dropping some. The table includes 100,000 to 150,000 clones, 90% detected once. This clone occurred a few times. This chain links TRBV2 with TRBJ2-1, with D unclear. Specimen: peripheral blood, collected on day 0 of MenACWY control vaccination. This clonotype was obtained from an adult in good health. This CDR3 reads CASSGLVGEQFF. The CDR3 DNA reads TGTGCCAGCAGTGGTTTAGTGGGTGAGCAGTTCTTC.